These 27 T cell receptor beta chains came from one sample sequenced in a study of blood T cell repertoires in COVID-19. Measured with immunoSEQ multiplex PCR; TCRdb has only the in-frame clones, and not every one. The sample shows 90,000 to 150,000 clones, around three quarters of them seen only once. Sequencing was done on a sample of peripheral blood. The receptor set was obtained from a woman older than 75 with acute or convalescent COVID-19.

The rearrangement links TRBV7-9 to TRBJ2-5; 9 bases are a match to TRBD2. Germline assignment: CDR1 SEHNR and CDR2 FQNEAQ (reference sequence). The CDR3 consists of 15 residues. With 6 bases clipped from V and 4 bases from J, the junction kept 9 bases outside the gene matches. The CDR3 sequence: CASSSSGDIGETQYF. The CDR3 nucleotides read TGTGCCAGCAGTTCTAGCGGGGACATTGGAGAGACCCAGTACTTC.

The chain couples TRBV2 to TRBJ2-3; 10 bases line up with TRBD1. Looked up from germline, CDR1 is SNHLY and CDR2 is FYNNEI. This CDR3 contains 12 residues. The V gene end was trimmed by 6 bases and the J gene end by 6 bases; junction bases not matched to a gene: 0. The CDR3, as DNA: TGTGCCAGCAGGGACAGGGGGGATACGCAGTATTTT. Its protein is CASRDRGDTQYF.

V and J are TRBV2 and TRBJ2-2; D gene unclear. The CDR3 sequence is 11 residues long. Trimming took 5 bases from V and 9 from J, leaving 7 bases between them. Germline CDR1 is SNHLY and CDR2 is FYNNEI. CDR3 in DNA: TGTGCCAGCAGTCTCGGGTGGGAGCTGTTTTTT. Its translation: CASSLGWELFF.

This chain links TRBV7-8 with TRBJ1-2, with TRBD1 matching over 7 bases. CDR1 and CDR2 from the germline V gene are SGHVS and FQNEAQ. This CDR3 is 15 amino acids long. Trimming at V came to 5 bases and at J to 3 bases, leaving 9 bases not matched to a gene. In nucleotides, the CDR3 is TGTGCCAGCAGCCAGACAGGGATTAAAGACTATGGCTACACCTTC. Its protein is CASSQTGIKDYGYTF.

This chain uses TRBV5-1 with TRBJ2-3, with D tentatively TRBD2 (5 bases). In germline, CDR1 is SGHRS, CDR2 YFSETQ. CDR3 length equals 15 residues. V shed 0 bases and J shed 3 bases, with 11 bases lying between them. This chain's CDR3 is CASSLAQRQTDTQYF. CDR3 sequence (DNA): TGCGCCAGCAGCTTGGCCCAGCGGCAGACAGATACGCAGTATTTT.

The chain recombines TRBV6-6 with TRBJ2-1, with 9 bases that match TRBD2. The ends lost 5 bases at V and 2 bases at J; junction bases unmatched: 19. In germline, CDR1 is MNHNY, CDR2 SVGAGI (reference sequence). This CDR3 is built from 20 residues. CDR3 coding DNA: TGTGCCAGCAGTCGGCCTAGGCAGGGTCGCGGGGGGGGCGCCTACAATGAGCAGTTCTTC. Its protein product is CASSRPRQGRGGGAYNEQFF.

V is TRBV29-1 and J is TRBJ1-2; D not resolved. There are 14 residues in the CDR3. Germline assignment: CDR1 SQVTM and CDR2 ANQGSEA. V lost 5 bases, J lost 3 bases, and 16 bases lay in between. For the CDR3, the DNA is TGCAGCGTTTTTCAACCTACTTCTGACTATGGCTACACCTTC. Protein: CSVFQPTSDYGYTF.

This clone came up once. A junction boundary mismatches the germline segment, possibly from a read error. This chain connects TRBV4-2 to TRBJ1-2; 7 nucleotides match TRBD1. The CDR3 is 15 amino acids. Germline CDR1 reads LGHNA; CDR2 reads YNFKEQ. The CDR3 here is CASSQDLVQGKALIF. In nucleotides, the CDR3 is TGTGCCAGCAGCCAAGATCTTGTACAGGGGAAGGCTCTAATCTTC.

CDR3 protein: CASTFFSGFAEAFF. As DNA, the CDR3 is TGTGCCAGCACCTTTTTCTCAGGGTTCGCTGAAGCTTTCTTT. The chain employs TRBV7-2 and TRBJ1-1; D perhaps matches TRBD1 (5 bases). Germline CDR1 and CDR2: SGHTA and FQGNSA. The CDR3 covers 14 residues. V lost 7 bases to trimming and J lost 6 bases, with 18 bases between them.

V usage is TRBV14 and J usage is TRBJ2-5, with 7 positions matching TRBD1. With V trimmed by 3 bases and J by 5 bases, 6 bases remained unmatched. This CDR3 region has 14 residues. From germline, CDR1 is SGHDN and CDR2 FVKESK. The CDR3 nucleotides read TGTGCCAGCAGCCAGGAACAGGGGTGGGAGACCCAGTACTTC. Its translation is CASSQEQGWETQYF.

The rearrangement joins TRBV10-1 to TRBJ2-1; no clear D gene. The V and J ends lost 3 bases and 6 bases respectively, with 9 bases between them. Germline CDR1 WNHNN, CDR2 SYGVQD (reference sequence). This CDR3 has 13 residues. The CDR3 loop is CASSEPATNEQFF. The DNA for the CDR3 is TGCGCCAGCAGTGAACCCGCTACCAATGAGCAGTTCTTC.

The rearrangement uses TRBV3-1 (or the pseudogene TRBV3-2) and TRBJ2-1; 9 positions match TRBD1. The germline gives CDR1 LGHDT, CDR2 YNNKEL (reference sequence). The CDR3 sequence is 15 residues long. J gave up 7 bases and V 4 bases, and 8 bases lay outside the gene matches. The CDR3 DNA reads TGTGCCAGCAGCCCCACCGAGACAGGGGGAAATGAGCAGTTCTTC. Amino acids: CASSPTETGGNEQFF.

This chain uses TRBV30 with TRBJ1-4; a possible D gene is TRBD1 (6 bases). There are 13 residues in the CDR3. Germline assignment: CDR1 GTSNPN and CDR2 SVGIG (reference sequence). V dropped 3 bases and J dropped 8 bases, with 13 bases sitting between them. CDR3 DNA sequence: TGTGCCTGGAGGGGCAGGGGTTACGAAAAACTGTTTTTT. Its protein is CAWRGRGYEKLFF.

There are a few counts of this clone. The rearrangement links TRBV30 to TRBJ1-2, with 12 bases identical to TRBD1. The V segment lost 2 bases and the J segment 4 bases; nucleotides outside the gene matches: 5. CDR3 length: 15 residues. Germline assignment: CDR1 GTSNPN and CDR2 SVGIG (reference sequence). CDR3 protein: CAWSSGTGGSYGYTF. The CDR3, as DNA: TGTGCCTGGAGTTCCGGGACAGGGGGCAGCTATGGCTACACCTTC.

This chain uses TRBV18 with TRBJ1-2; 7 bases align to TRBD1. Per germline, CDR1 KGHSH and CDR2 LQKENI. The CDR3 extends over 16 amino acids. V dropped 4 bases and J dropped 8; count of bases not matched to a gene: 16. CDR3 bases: TGTGCCAGCTCACAGGTATCCGGGACAGTGGACGGGGGCTACACCTTC. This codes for CASSQVSGTVDGGYTF.

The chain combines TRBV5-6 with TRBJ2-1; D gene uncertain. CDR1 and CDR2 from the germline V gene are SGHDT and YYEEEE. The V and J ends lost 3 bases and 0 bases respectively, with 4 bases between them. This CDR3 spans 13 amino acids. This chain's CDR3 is CASSYSSYNEQFF. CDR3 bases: TGTGCCAGCAGCTACAGCTCCTACAATGAGCAGTTCTTC.

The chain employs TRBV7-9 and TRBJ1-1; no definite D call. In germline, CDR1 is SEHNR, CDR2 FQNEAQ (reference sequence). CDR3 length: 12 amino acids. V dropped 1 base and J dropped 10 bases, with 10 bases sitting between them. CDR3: CASSLVNGGAFF. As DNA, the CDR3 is TGTGCCAGCAGCTTAGTGAACGGTGGAGCTTTCTTT.

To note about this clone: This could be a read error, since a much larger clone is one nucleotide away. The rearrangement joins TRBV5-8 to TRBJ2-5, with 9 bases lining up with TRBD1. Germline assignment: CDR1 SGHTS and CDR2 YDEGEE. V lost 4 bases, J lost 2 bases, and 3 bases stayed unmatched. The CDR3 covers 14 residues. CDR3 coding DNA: TGTGCCAGCAGCCGGGGACAGGGACAAGAGACCCAGTACTTC. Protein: CASSRGQGQETQYF.

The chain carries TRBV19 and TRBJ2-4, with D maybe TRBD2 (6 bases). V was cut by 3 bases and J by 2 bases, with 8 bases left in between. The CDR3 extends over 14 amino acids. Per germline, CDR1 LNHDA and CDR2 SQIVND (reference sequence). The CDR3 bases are TGTGCCAGTAGTATGGGACTTACCAAAAACATTCAGTACTTC. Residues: CASSMGLTKNIQYF.

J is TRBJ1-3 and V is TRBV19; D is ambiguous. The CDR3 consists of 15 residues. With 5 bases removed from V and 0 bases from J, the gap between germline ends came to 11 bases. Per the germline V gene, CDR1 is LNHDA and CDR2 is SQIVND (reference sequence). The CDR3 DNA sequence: TGTGCCAGTAGTCTTACAGCGGACTCTGGAAACACCATATATTTT. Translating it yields CASSLTADSGNTIYF. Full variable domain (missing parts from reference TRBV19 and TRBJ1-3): DGGITQSPKYLFRKEGQNVTLSCEQNLNHDAMYWYRQDPGQGLRLIYYSQIVNDFQKGDIAEGYSVSREKKESFPLTVTSAQKNPTAFYLCASSLTADSGNTIYFGEGSWLTVV.

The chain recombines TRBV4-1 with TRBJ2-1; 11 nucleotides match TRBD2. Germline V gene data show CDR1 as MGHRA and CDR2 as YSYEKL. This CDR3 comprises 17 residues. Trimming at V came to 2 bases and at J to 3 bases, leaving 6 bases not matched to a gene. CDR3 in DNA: TGCGCCAGCAGCCAACAGTTAGCGGGAGGGTTCTACAATGAGCAGTTCTTC. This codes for CASSQQLAGGFYNEQFF.

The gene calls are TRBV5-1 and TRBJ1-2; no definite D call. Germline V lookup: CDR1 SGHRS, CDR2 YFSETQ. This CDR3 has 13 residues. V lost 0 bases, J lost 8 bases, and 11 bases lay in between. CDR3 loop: CASSLGAGGGYTF. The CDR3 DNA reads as TGCGCCAGCAGCTTGGGAGCGGGTGGAGGCTACACCTTC.

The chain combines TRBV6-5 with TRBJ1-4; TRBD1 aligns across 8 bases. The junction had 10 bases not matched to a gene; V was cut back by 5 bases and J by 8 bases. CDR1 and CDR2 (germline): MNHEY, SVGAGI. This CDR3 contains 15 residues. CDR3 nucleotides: TGTGCCAGCAGTCGTGGGACAGGTGGAGTCGAAAAACTGTTTTTT. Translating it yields CASSRGTGGVEKLFF.

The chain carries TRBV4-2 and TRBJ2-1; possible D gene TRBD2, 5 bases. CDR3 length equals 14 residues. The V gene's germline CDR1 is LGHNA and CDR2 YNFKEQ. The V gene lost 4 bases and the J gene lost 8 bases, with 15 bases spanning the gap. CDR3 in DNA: TGTGCCAGCAGCCCAGATCGGACGGAGGATGAGCAGTTCTTC. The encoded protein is CASSPDRTEDEQFF.

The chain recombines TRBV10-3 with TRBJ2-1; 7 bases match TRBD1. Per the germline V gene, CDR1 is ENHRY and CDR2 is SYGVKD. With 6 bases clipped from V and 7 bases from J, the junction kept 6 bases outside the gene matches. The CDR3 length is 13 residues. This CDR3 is CAISDREINEQFF. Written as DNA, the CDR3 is TGTGCCATCAGCGACAGGGAAATAAATGAGCAGTTCTTC.

CDR3 protein: CASSLTSGGTDTQYF. In DNA form, the CDR3 reads TGTGCCAGCAGCTTGACTAGCGGGGGCACAGATACGCAGTATTTT. The V gene is TRBV5-6, the J gene TRBJ2-3; 10 bases line up with TRBD2. Unmatched junction bases numbered 0, after V lost 1 base and J lost 1 base. Germline V gene sequence: CDR1 SGHDT, CDR2 YYEEEE. This CDR3 contains 15 residues.

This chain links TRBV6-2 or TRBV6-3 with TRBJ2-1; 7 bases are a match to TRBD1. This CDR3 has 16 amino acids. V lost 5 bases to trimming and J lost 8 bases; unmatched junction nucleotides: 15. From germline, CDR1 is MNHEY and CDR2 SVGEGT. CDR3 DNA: TGTGCCAGCAGTCCCCTAAGGGGGCCGAGAAGAGATGAGCAGTTCTTC. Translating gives CASSPLRGPRRDEQFF.